This T cell receptor beta chain appears in the sequencing data of a study of identical twins. This clonotype has at least ten counts. Its antigen is currently unknown. MiXCR, applied by TCRdb to the 5' RACE reads, yields one record per CDR3 protein. This table has around 220,000 distinct CDR3 sequences, around 15% appearing once. Study-wide results and caveats: Instead of following the same donors, the conclusions were based on cross-sectional statistical analysis. Within cord blood, abundant beta clonotypes carried fewer insertions, but memory repertoires showed no such trend.

This CDR3 has 15 residues. With 6 bases removed from V and 6 bases from J, the gap between germline ends came to 17 bases. The sequenced sample was memory (CD45RO+) T cells sorted from blood. The J gene is TRBJ2-2, the V gene TRBV12-3 or TRBV12-4; D perhaps matches TRBD2 (6 bases). The receptor was derived from a woman under 30 in good health. The CDR3 nucleotides are TGTGCCAGCAGCAGGGACCCGAAGCGGGCCGGGGAGCTGTTTTTT. Amino acid sequence: CASSRDPKRAGELFF.